Presented here are 28 T cell receptor beta chains from one specimen sequenced in a study of beta chain features in type 1 diabetes. Findings of the study overall: Researchers report that Type 1 diabetes patients had moderately but significantly shorter TCRB CDR3s across all four CD4+ subsets.

The antigens of these receptors remain unknown. TCRB transcripts that were expressed got sequenced, as all of the isolated RNA had been reverse transcribed. Assay used: immunoSEQ multiplex PCR; TCRdb lists only in-frame clones, some missing. The sample holds over 150,000 clones, roughly 8% seen once. What was sequenced was central memory CD4+ T cells from blood. These receptors all come from a woman aged 35 to 49 with type 1 diabetes.

This sequence joins TRBV7-9 and TRBJ2-1; the match to TRBD1 covers 7 bases. The germline gives CDR1 SEHNR, CDR2 FQNEAQ (reference sequence). After removal of 4 bases from V and 5 bases from J, the junction contained 5 bases not matched to a gene. The CDR3 is 14 residues long. CDR3 sequence: CASSWAGTDNEQFF. CDR3 nucleotide sequence: TGTGCCAGCAGCTGGGCCGGGACAGACAATGAGCAGTTCTTC.

In this sample, this clone turned up a few times. The chain combines TRBV5-5 with TRBJ2-1; 14 bases are a match to TRBD2. The CDR3 totals 15 residues. Germline CDR1 SGHKS, CDR2 YYEKEE (reference sequence). Trimming removed 4 bases from V and 6 bases from J; junction bases left unmatched: 3. The CDR3 sequence: CASSATSGRANEQFF. CDR3 nucleotide sequence: TGTGCCAGCAGCGCGACTAGCGGGAGGGCCAATGAGCAGTTCTTC.

The chain couples TRBV15 to TRBJ1-2; maybe TRBD1 (6 bases). Deletions cut 8 bases from V and 6 bases from J, with 22 bases between. CDR1 LNHNV and CDR2 YYDKDF come from the germline V gene (reference sequence). This CDR3 has 15 residues. CDR3: CATEDRERRLDGYTF. CDR3 bases: TGTGCCACCGAGGACAGAGAAAGAAGATTGGATGGCTACACCTTC.

The table lists this clone with a few counts. The chain joins TRBV5-4 to TRBJ2-3; 8 bases fit TRBD2. The junction had 9 bases not matched to a gene; V was cut back by 5 bases and J by 4 bases. CDR1 is SGHNT, CDR2 YYREEE, per germline (reference sequence). This CDR3 has 15 residues. The CDR3 bases are TGTGCCAGCAGGCCCACCGGGAGGGGCTCAGATACGCAGTATTTT. This codes for CASRPTGRGSDTQYF.

This clone was seen at least ten times. The V call is TRBV14, the J call TRBJ1-6, with TRBD1 as a possible D gene (5 bases). CDR1 and CDR2 (germline): SGHDN, FVKESK. Trimming pared 4 bases from V and 10 bases from J, leaving 17 bases between. The CDR3 is 15 residues long. CDR3 in amino acids: CASSRGLPSSSPLHF. The CDR3 DNA reads as TGTGCCAGCAGCCGGGGACTTCCTTCCTCATCACCCCTCCACTTT.

This clone was found a few times. The J gene is TRBJ2-7, the V gene TRBV18; no reliable D call. Deletions cut 3 bases from V and 0 bases from J, with 12 bases between. In germline, CDR1 is KGHSH, CDR2 LQKENI. The CDR3 has 15 amino acids. In DNA form, the CDR3 reads TGTGCCAGCTCACCGGATCTGGAGACCTCCTACGAGCAGTACTTC. Translated, it gives CASSPDLETSYEQYF.

This clone has just a few counts. The CDR3 DNA follows: TGTGCCAGCAGCGGAAAGACAGTTTCTCCCACAGATACGCAGTATTTT. As protein: CASSGKTVSPTDTQYF. This rearrangement joins TRBV5-4 to TRBJ2-3, with D possibly matching TRBD1 (5 bases). CDR3 length equals 16 residues. V shed 4 bases and J shed 2 bases, with 17 bases lying between them. Germline V gene sequence: CDR1 SGHNT, CDR2 YYREEE (reference sequence).

Ten or more counts support this clone. The chain joins TRBV7-9 to TRBJ1-5; possibly TRBD1 for D (5 bases). Germline-derived CDR1 and CDR2 are SEHNR and FQNEAQ (reference sequence). The CDR3 contains 11 residues. Trimming removed 8 bases from V and 5 bases from J, with 7 bases in between. CDR3 in amino acids: CASGGDQPQHF. The CDR3 DNA is TGTGCCAGCGGAGGGGATCAGCCCCAGCATTTT.

This clone has a handful of counts. The DNA of the CDR3 is TGCGCCAGCAGTCCGATGGGCGGGAGCACAGATACGCAGTATTTT. Its translation is CASSPMGGSTDTQYF. The rearrangement joins TRBV23-1 to TRBJ2-3, with D perhaps matching TRBD2 (5 bases). TRBV23-1 has ORF status, its function being uncertain. CDR3 length equals 15 residues. V lost 4 bases and J lost 0, with 11 bases in between.

This clone appeared a few times. The chain uses TRBV9 and TRBJ1-2; the D gene is possibly TRBD1 (6 bases). The CDR3 is 16 amino acids. Trimming cost V 4 bases and J 8 bases, with 24 bases left between them. In germline, CDR1 is SGDLS, CDR2 YYNGEE. CDR3 loop: CASSRRGGEGVGGYTF. As DNA, the CDR3 is TGTGCCAGCAGCCGTAGGGGTGGGGAGGGGGTAGGCGGCTACACCTTC.

This clone was detected a few times. The chain recombines TRBV5-1 with TRBJ2-2, with D possibly matching TRBD2 (8 bases). Germline assignment: CDR1 SGHRS and CDR2 YFSETQ. Deletions cut 4 bases from V and 5 bases from J, with 21 bases between. CDR3 length: 17 amino acids. Here the CDR3 DNA reads TGCGCCAGCAGCGAATTAGCGGGACAGCGGCTAACCGGGGAGCTGTTTTTT. This sequence encodes CASSELAGQRLTGELFF.

In regard to this clone: The junction and the germline gene differ at one end; a read error may be behind it. The rearrangement uses TRBV5-1 and TRBJ1-1; maybe TRBD1 (6 bases). From germline, CDR1 is SGHRS and CDR2 YFSETQ. The CDR3 consists of 14 residues. The CDR3 is CASSLGHLNTEAFF. In DNA, the CDR3 is TGCGCCAGCAGTTTGGGACATCTGAACACTGAAGCTTTCTTT.

V usage is TRBV25-1 and J usage is TRBJ2-1, with 9 bases fitting TRBD2. Germline V gene sequence: CDR1 MGHDK, CDR2 SYGVNS. CDR3 length: 16 amino acids. J lost 8 bases, V lost 3 bases, and 11 bases had no gene match. CDR3 loop: CASSEPSGRRFDEQFF. In DNA form, the CDR3 reads TGTGCCAGCAGTGAGCCGAGCGGGAGGCGGTTCGATGAGCAGTTCTTC.

The chain joins TRBV6-5 to TRBJ1-1; TRBD1 matches at 9 bases. Trimming cost V 6 bases and J 1 base; bases outside gene matches: 3. The CDR3 loop spans 14 amino acids. Germline CDR1 and CDR2: MNHEY and SVGAGI. The CDR3 DNA is TGTGCCAGCAGAGGACAGGGGAAGAACACTGAAGCTTTCTTT. This sequence encodes CASRGQGKNTEAFF.

This CDR3 reads CASSNPVGGRGADTQYF. The CDR3 nucleotides read TGTGCCAGCAGCAACCCCGTGGGCGGGAGAGGAGCAGATACGCAGTATTTT. V usage is TRBV7-9 and J usage is TRBJ2-3; 7 nucleotides align to TRBD2. The germline V gene has CDR1 SEHNR and CDR2 FQNEAQ (reference sequence). CDR3 length equals 17 residues. With V trimmed by 5 bases and J by 4 bases, 15 bases remained unmatched.

There are many counts of this clone. The chain employs TRBV6-6 and TRBJ2-7; 7 nucleotides match TRBD1. The ends lost 11 bases at V and 3 bases at J; junction bases unmatched: 7. From germline, CDR1 is MNHNY and CDR2 SVGAGI (reference sequence). This CDR3 spans 12 amino acids. The CDR3 DNA reads as TGTGCCGCAGGACGACAGGGCTACGAGCAGTACTTC. Translation gives CAAGRQGYEQYF.

V usage is TRBV5-6 and J usage is TRBJ1-1, with 9 bases fitting TRBD1. In germline, CDR1 is SGHDT, CDR2 YYEEEE. The junction had 8 bases not matched to a gene; V was cut back by 2 bases and J by 0 bases. This CDR3 has 17 residues. The DNA for the CDR3 is TGTGCCAGCAGCTTAGTGTATCGGGACAGGGTGAACACTGAAGCTTTCTTT. Its translation is CASSLVYRDRVNTEAFF.

This clone came up a few times. The chain recombines TRBV7-9 with TRBJ1-5, with 8 bases matching TRBD1. This CDR3 has 14 residues. After removal of 8 bases from V and 7 bases from J, the junction contained 10 bases not matched to a gene. The germline V gene encodes CDR1 SEHNR and CDR2 FQNEAQ (reference sequence). The CDR3 DNA sequence: TGTGCCAGCGGCGATCAGGGGGCGGCACAGCCCCAGCATTTT. Protein sequence: CASGDQGAAQPQHF.

This chain uses TRBV29-1 with TRBJ2-5; a weak D match, TRBD1 (6 bases). The germline V and J ends were trimmed by 5 bases and 0 bases, with 22 bases remaining between them. The germline gives CDR1 SQVTM, CDR2 ANQGSEA. The CDR3 extends over 17 amino acids. In DNA, the CDR3 is TGCAGCGTTAAGGATGGGTATCTTAGGGGGTACCAAGAGACCCAGTACTTC. Translation: CSVKDGYLRGYQETQYF.

This rearrangement joins TRBV7-8 to TRBJ2-7; D perhaps matches TRBD2 (5 bases). Germline CDR1 is SGHVS and CDR2 is FQNEAQ. V lost 1 base, J lost 5 bases, and 12 bases lay in between. This CDR3 is 14 amino acids long. Here the CDR3 DNA reads TGTGCCAGCAGCTTAGAGAGGGAGAGCAACGAGCAGTACTTC. This gives the protein CASSLERESNEQYF. Variable domain in full (rest from reference TRBV7-8 and TRBJ2-7): GAGVSQSPRYKVAKRGQDVALRCDPISGHVSLFWYQQALGQGPEFLTYFQNEAQLDKSGLPSDRFFAERPEGSVSTLKIQRTQQEDSAVYLCASSLERESNEQYFGPGTRLTVT.

The chain is built from TRBV19 and TRBJ1-5; D gene ambiguous. Germline values: CDR1 LNHDA, CDR2 SQIVND (reference sequence). V was pared by 4 bases and J by 3 bases, with 10 bases between. There are 14 residues in the CDR3. The DNA of the CDR3 is TGTGCCAGTAGTAATGGGGAGGCCAATCAGCCCCAGCATTTT. Translated: CASSNGEANQPQHF.

This clone has more than one count but fewer than ten. The gene calls are TRBV6-5 and TRBJ2-3, with D maybe TRBD2 (5 bases). V shed 2 bases and J shed 6 bases, with 9 bases lying between them. Germline values: CDR1 MNHEY, CDR2 SVGAGI. The CDR3 loop spans 13 amino acids. The CDR3 region is CASSYPGMDTQYF. For the CDR3, the DNA is TGTGCCAGCAGTTACCCCGGGATGGATACGCAGTATTTT.

This clone was seen more than once but under ten times. The chain has TRBV19 and TRBJ1-5; 7 nucleotides match TRBD1. The CDR3 covers 15 residues. J gave up 4 bases and V 7 bases, and 10 bases lay outside the gene matches. Per germline, CDR1 LNHDA and CDR2 SQIVND (reference sequence). Here the CDR3 reads CASTPGQNLNQPQHF. CDR3 bases: TGTGCCAGTACCCCGGGACAGAACCTAAATCAGCCCCAGCATTTT. Full variable domain (missing parts from reference TRBV19 and TRBJ1-5): DGGITQSPKYLFRKEGQNVTLSCEQNLNHDAMYWYRQDPGQGLRLIYYSQIVNDFQKGDIAEGYSVSREKKESFPLTVTSAQKNPTAFYLCASTPGQNLNQPQHFGDGTRLSIL.

This clone was counted only a few times. The CDR3 region has the DNA TGCGCCAGCAGCCAACTGACAGGGGGGGCTGGCTACACCTTC. It yields the protein CASSQLTGGAGYTF. The J gene is TRBJ1-2, the V gene TRBV4-3, with 9 bases aligning to TRBD1. Germline V gene lookup returns CDR1 LGHNA and CDR2 YSLEER. V shed 2 bases, J shed 7 bases, and the junction held 5 bases outside the gene matches. CDR3 length equals 14 residues.

This clone was observed a few times. V usage is TRBV5-4 and J usage is TRBJ2-2; 9 bases fit TRBD2. The V gene end was trimmed by 9 bases and the J gene end by 3 bases; junction bases not matched to a gene: 12. Germline loops: CDR1 SGHNT, CDR2 YYREEE (reference sequence). This CDR3 is 16 amino acids long. The CDR3, as DNA: TGTGCCACCCAGCGAGGCGGGAGGGGGGACACCGGGGAGCTGTTTTTT. Translation: CATQRGGRGDTGELFF. Variable domain in full (rest from reference TRBV5-4 and TRBJ2-2): ETGVTQSPTHLIKTRGQQVTLRCSSQSGHNTVSWYQQALGQGPQFIFQYYREEENGRGNFPPRFSGLQFPNYSSELNVNALELDDSALYLCATQRGGRGDTGELFFGEGSRLTVL.

This clone was seen repeatedly, ten times or more. The chain employs TRBV5-4 and TRBJ1-2, with D possibly TRBD1 on 6 matching bases. Germline CDR1 reads SGHNT; CDR2 reads YYREEE (reference sequence). V was clipped by 1 base and J by 3 bases, with 13 bases between them. This CDR3 region has 15 residues. The CDR3 region is CASSLSQGRHYGYTF. In nucleotides, the CDR3 is TGTGCCAGCAGCTTGTCGCAGGGGCGCCACTATGGCTACACCTTC. The variable domain in full, completed from reference TRBV5-4 and TRBJ1-2, reads ETGVTQSPTHLIKTRGQQVTLRCSSQSGHNTVSWYQQALGQGPQFIFQYYREEENGRGNFPPRFSGLQFPNYSSELNVNALELDDSALYLCASSLSQGRHYGYTFGSGTRLTVV.

V is TRBV4-2 and J is TRBJ2-1, with TRBD2 matching over 11 bases. J was trimmed by 1 base and V by 2 bases; bases with no gene match: 13. CDR1 and CDR2 from the germline V gene are LGHNA and YNFKEQ. The CDR3 spans 20 residues. The CDR3, as DNA: TGTGCCAGCAGCCAACTCGCAACTAGCGGGGGCCCCACGTCCTACAATGAGCAGTTCTTC. Translated, it gives CASSQLATSGGPTSYNEQFF.

The chain carries TRBV7-9 and TRBJ2-2; D perhaps matches TRBD1 (6 bases). V lost 5 bases and J lost 4, with 14 bases in between. This CDR3 comprises 15 residues. Per germline, CDR1 SEHNR and CDR2 FQNEAQ (reference sequence). The CDR3 sequence is CASSPLPGVTGELFF. The CDR3 DNA follows: TGTGCCAGCAGCCCTCTCCCAGGGGTCACCGGGGAGCTGTTTTTT.